Listed here are 32 T cell receptor beta chains from one sample, sequenced in a study of T cells in women clearing cervical HPV infection. Produced via immunoSEQ multiplex PCR; TCRdb's table is partial and in-frame only. This sample's table has about 22,000 clones. The material sequenced was blood buffy coat. Receptor source: a woman aged 18-70 years with a cervical HPV16 infection that either progressed to CIN3+ or cleared (not recorded which).

A remark on this clone: The read stops 3 residues short of the end of the CDR3; the missing end is completed from the germline J gene. This chain connects TRBV19 to TRBJ1-2, with 9 bases lining up with TRBD1. The germline V gene has CDR1 LNHDA and CDR2 SQIVND (reference sequence). This CDR3 comprises 16 residues. The CDR3 region is CASSIEGTGYTDTYTF. CDR3 DNA (partial): TGTGCCAGTAGTATAGAGGGGACAGGGTACACAGATACC.

To note about this clone: The read terminates 3 residues before the CDR3 end, so the remaining end is supplied by the germline J gene. The chain couples TRBV19 to TRBJ2-5, with D possibly matching TRBD1 (5 bases). The length of the CDR3 is 17 residues. Germline V gives CDR1 LNHDA, CDR2 SQIVND (reference sequence). V was pared by 2 bases and J by 0 bases, with 16 bases between. The covered CDR3 bases are TGTGCCAGTAGTATATATCCGGGCCAGGGAAACCAAGAGACC. It yields the protein CASSIYPGQGNQET. Given in full, the CDR3 is CASSIYPGQGNQETQYF. The full variable domain, rest sourced from reference TRBV19 and TRBJ2-5, is DGGITQSPKYLFRKEGQNVTLSCEQNLNHDAMYWYRQDPGQGLRLIYYSQIVNDFQKGDIAEGYSVSREKKESFPLTVTSAQKNPTAFYLCASSIYPGQGNQETQYFGPGTRLLVL.

To note about this clone: The read ends 3 residues shy of where the CDR3 ends; the end is completed using the germline J gene. J is TRBJ2-3 and V is TRBV5-4, with unresolved D. The CDR3 consists of 15 residues. Trimming left V 0 bases short and J 2 bases short, with 10 bases between. CDR1 and CDR2 from the germline V gene are SGHNT and YYREEE (reference sequence). The CDR3 DNA, read in part, is TGTGCCAGCAGCTTGGATCCTAGGTCCACAGATACG. It codes for CASSLDPRSTDT. The entire CDR3 sequence reads CASSLDPRSTDTQYF.

The CDR3 bases that were read are TGCAGCGTTGGTGAGGCTGAA. Its protein product is CSVGEAE. The whole CDR3 protein reads CSVGEAEAFF. The rearrangement links TRBV29-1 to TRBJ1-1; D ambiguous. The read ends 3 residues early relative to the CDR3; the germline J gene fills the gap. Germline assignment: CDR1 SQVTM and CDR2 ANQGSEA. The CDR3 is made up of 10 amino acids. Trimming cost V 4 bases and J 6 bases, with 6 bases left between them.

Concerning this clone: The read gets to within 3 residues of the CDR3 end, and the germline J gene fills in the rest. The chain combines TRBV20-1 with TRBJ2-7, with D perhaps matching TRBD2 (6 bases). Trimming pared 2 bases from V and 0 bases from J, leaving 14 bases between. Germline V lookup: CDR1 DFQATT, CDR2 SNEGSKA (reference sequence). The CDR3 extends over 15 amino acids. The sequenced CDR3 bases are TGCAGTGCTAGACGATGGAAGGAGGGCTCCTACGAG. Protein sequence: CSARRWKEGSYE. The full CDR3 protein reads CSARRWKEGSYEQYF.

Details on this clone: The read terminates 3 residues ahead of where the CDR3 ends, so the germline J gene completes it. This chain joins TRBV7-3 and TRBJ2-3; D not resolved. The CDR3 has 13 amino acids. Germline V gene data show CDR1 as SGHTA and CDR2 as FQGTGA. The sequenced part of the CDR3 DNA is TGTGCCAGCAGCTCCAACTCTAAAGAGACG. This codes for CASSSNSKET. The whole CDR3 region reads CASSSNSKETQYF.

Regarding this clone: Coverage ceases 3 residues before the CDR3 finishes, and the germline J gene fills in the end. This sequence joins TRBV7-2 and TRBJ1-2; the match to TRBD1 covers 8 bases. The CDR3 covers 15 residues. Germline lookup yields CDR1 SGHTA and CDR2 FQGNSA. Trimming at V came to 5 bases and at J to 7 bases, leaving 12 bases not matched to a gene. CDR3 DNA, as far as it was read: TGTGCCAGCAGCGTAGGGGGGGGTGGGACAGGTGGC. Translating gives CASSVGGGGTGG. The whole CDR3 sequence is CASSVGGGGTGGYTF.

For this clone: Read sequence stops 3 residues before the CDR3 end, and the germline J gene provides the missing end. The rearrangement joins TRBV20-1 to TRBJ1-2, with 7 bases lining up with TRBD1. The CDR3 runs to 13 residues. CDR1 is DFQATT, CDR2 SNEGSKA, per germline (reference sequence). The CDR3 DNA, read in part, is TGCAGTGCTACCCGGGACAGTCAAGAGACC. Its protein product is CSATRDSQET. The entire CDR3 reads CSATRDSQETYTF.

CDR3 in amino acids: CASSLLGGRLAGGPTDTQYF. The part of the CDR3 DNA that was read is TGTGCCAGCAGCCTACTCGGGGGTAGGCTAGCGGGAGGTCCCACAGATACG. The chain employs TRBV3-1 (or the pseudogene TRBV3-2) and TRBJ2-3, with 11 bases matching TRBD2. From the germline J gene comes the end of the CDR3, since the read stops 3 residues before it. From germline, CDR1 is LGHDT and CDR2 YNNKEL (reference sequence). The V and J ends lost 4 bases and 2 bases, in that order; junction bases with no gene match: 17. The CDR3 sequence is 20 residues long.

CDR3 residues: CASSLDRNSPLHF. The sequenced CDR3 bases are TGTGCCAGCAGCCTGGACAGGAATTCACCC. V is TRBV7-2 and J is TRBJ1-6, with 7 bases fitting TRBD1. The read terminates 3 residues before the CDR3 end, so the remaining end is supplied by the germline J gene. The junction had 2 bases not matched to a gene; V was cut back by 5 bases and J by 7 bases. The length of the CDR3 is 13 residues. Germline V CDR1 and CDR2: SGHTA, FQGNSA. Complete variable domain (other parts from reference TRBV7-2 and TRBJ1-6): GAGVSQSPSNKVTEKGKDVELRCDPISGHTALYWYRQSLGQGLEFLIYFQGNSAPDKSGLPSDRFSAERTGGSVSTLTIQRTQQEDSAVYLCASSLDRNSPLHFGNGTRLTVT.

A note on this clone: The observed sequence ends 3 residues before the CDR3 terminus, with the missing tail filled in from the germline J gene. The genes are TRBV5-1 and TRBJ2-1; TRBD1 matches 9 bases. This CDR3 is 14 amino acids long. Germline CDR1 SGHRS, CDR2 YFSETQ. V lost 7 bases, J lost 6 bases, and 8 bases stayed unmatched. The CDR3 is CASPNRDRVNEQFF. CDR3 bases read: TGCGCCAGCCCTAACCGGGACAGGGTCAATGAG. Based on the CDR3 plus reference TRBV5-1 and TRBJ2-1, the full variable domain is KAGVTQTPRYLIKTRGQQVTLSCSPISGHRSVSWYQQTPGQGLQFLFEYFSETQRNKGNFPGRFSGRQFSNSRSEMNVSTLELGDSALYLCASPNRDRVNEQFFGPGTRLTVL.

Notes on this clone: Coverage ceases 3 residues before the CDR3 finishes, and the germline J gene fills in the end. The chain recombines TRBV11-3 with TRBJ2-3, with TRBD2 matching over 8 bases. The CDR3 extends over 15 amino acids. Germline V gene lookup returns CDR1 SGHNT and CDR2 YENEEA. Losses at the gene ends were 5 bases for V and 4 bases for J; bases not matched to a gene: 8. CDR3 bases read: TGTGCCAGCAGCAAAATCGGGGGGGCGTCAGATACG. This sequence encodes CASSKIGGASDT. The entire CDR3 sequence reads CASSKIGGASDTQYF.

As regards this clone: The DNA ends 3 residues before the CDR3 does, and the rest of the CDR3 is filled in from the germline J gene. The J gene is TRBJ1-2, the V gene TRBV18; 12 bases are a match to TRBD1. Germline V gives CDR1 KGHSH, CDR2 LQKENI. The junction had 2 bases not matched to a gene; V was cut back by 5 bases and J by 4 bases. The CDR3 spans 14 residues. CDR3 DNA, as far as it was read: TGTGCCAGCTCAGGGACAGGGGGCGTCTATGGC. This codes for CASSGTGGVYG. The whole CDR3 sequence is CASSGTGGVYGYTF.

On this clone itself: The CDR3 end lies 3 residues beyond the end of the read and is filled in from the germline J gene. The chain recombines TRBV10-1 with TRBJ2-3, with D hard to call. Trimming took 3 bases from V and 2 from J, leaving 9 bases between them. The CDR3 sequence is 14 residues long. The germline gives CDR1 WNHNN, CDR2 SYGVQD (reference sequence). CDR3 DNA, as far as it was read: TGCGCCAGCAGTGACTCTAGGCCCACAGATACG. Residues: CASSDSRPTDT. The whole CDR3 reads CASSDSRPTDTQYF.

On this clone: From the germline J gene comes the end of the CDR3, since the read stops 3 residues before it. The chain employs TRBV20-1 and TRBJ2-7, with 9 nucleotides matching TRBD1. Germline values: CDR1 DFQATT, CDR2 SNEGSKA (reference sequence). Trimming at V came to 1 base and at J to 5 bases, leaving 12 bases not matched to a gene. The CDR3 spans 16 residues. CDR3 DNA, as far as it was read: TGCAGTGCTAGAGCTTGGACAGGGGACTTTATCGACGAG. This sequence encodes CSARAWTGDFIDE. The CDR3, in full, reads CSARAWTGDFIDEQYF.

Here the CDR3 reads CASSDGQGVGYTF. Partial CDR3 DNA: TGTGCCAGCAGTGATGGACAGGGTGTGGGC. The chain has TRBV6-1 and TRBJ1-2, with 8 nucleotides matching TRBD1. The sequence runs out 3 residues before the end of the CDR3; the remainder is reconstructed from the germline J gene. This CDR3 region has 13 residues. Per the germline V gene, CDR1 is MNHNS and CDR2 is SASEGT.

Of note for this clone: Coverage ceases 3 residues before the CDR3 finishes, and the germline J gene fills in the end. The J gene is TRBJ1-2, the V gene TRBV5-1, with TRBD1 identical over 9 bases. There are 14 residues in the CDR3. Trimming removed 2 bases from V and 5 bases from J; junction bases left unmatched: 4. Per germline, CDR1 SGHRS and CDR2 YFSETQ. This CDR3 reads CASSLQGADYGYTF. CDR3 DNA (partial): TGCGCCAGCAGCTTACAGGGGGCGGATTATGGC.

By frequency, this clone registers medium-sized (0.01 to 0.1%). One end of the junction varies from germline; a read error may be responsible. The read ends 3 residues early relative to the CDR3; the germline J gene fills the gap. The gene calls are TRBV6-4 and TRBJ1-2, with 12 bases fitting TRBD1. The V gene's germline CDR1 is MRHNA and CDR2 SNTAGT. The CDR3 is 17 residues long. The CDR3: CASRDSGTGGGTKGYTF. The CDR3 DNA, read in part, is TGTGCCAGCAGAGACTCCGGGACAGGGGGCGGCACAAAGGGC.

Regarding this clone: The read comes to an end 3 residues before the CDR3 does, leaving the germline J gene to fill in the end. The gene calls are TRBV10-1 and TRBJ2-5, with 13 bases identical to TRBD2. The CDR3 length is 16 residues. Trimming took 3 bases from V and 2 from J; bases not matched to a gene: 3. Germline CDR1 WNHNN, CDR2 SYGVQD (reference sequence). The CDR3 DNA, read in part, is TGCGCCAGCAGTGACGGGGGACTAGCGGGACAAGAGACC. Encoded protein: CASSDGGLAGQET. The CDR3 as a whole reads CASSDGGLAGQETQYF.

Points on this clone: The CDR3 end is not reached by the read, which stops 3 residues before it; the germline J gene fills it in. V gene TRBV19 combines with J gene TRBJ1-5; maybe TRBD1 (6 bases). V lost 6 bases and J lost 2, with 11 bases in between. CDR3 length: 14 residues. Germline-derived CDR1 and CDR2 are LNHDA and SQIVND (reference sequence). The sequenced part of the CDR3 DNA is TGTGCCAGTAGATACAGGGCCGGCAATCAGCCC. Its protein is CASRYRAGNQP. The CDR3 in its entirety is CASRYRAGNQPQHF.

The covered CDR3 bases are TGCGCCAGCAGCTTGGAATTTGGGACTAGCGGGAGGGCCTACAATGAG. Translation gives CASSLEFGTSGRAYNE. The CDR3 as a whole reads CASSLEFGTSGRAYNEQFF. V is TRBV5-1 and J is TRBJ2-1, with 16 bases that match TRBD2. Coverage ceases 3 residues before the CDR3 finishes, and the germline J gene fills in the end. The CDR3 runs 19 residues. The trim removed 0 bases at V and 2 bases at J, leaving 5 bases unmatched. Germline V gene lookup returns CDR1 SGHRS and CDR2 YFSETQ.

As to this clone: The CDR3 end falls 3 residues outside the read, so it is completed with the germline J gene. This chain uses TRBV16 with TRBJ1-5; TRBD1 might be the D (5 bases). V was shortened by 2 bases and J by 6 bases, with 20 bases between the two germline ends. Germline V CDR1 and CDR2: KGHSY, FQNENV. CDR3 length: 17 amino acids. The DNA read from the CDR3 is TGTGCCAGCAGCCAAGGCCCCCACCAGGGTTGGGTTCAGCCC. It translates to CASSQGPHQGWVQP. The whole CDR3 sequence is CASSQGPHQGWVQPQHF.

Details on this clone: From the germline J gene comes the end of the CDR3, since the read stops 3 residues before it. The chain is built from TRBV28 and TRBJ1-2; D possibly corresponds to TRBD1 (5 bases). CDR3 size: 16 residues. Germline lookup yields CDR1 MDHEN and CDR2 SYDVKM. The germline V and J ends were trimmed by 2 bases and 7 bases, with 20 bases remaining between them. CDR3 bases read: TGTGCCAGCAGTTTACAAAGTGGCAGGGTATTGTTTGGC. It codes for CASSLQSGRVLFG. The whole CDR3 protein reads CASSLQSGRVLFGYTF.

Points on this clone: The CDR3 extends 3 residues past the end of the read, so its final part is completed from the germline J gene. Other DNA sequences of this sample code for an identical CDR3. The rearrangement uses TRBV19 and TRBJ1-3; TRBD1 might be the D (5 bases). Germline assignment: CDR1 LNHDA and CDR2 SQIVND (reference sequence). The CDR3 has 16 amino acids. V dropped 2 bases and J dropped 0 bases, with 11 bases sitting between them. The sequenced CDR3 bases are TGTGCCAGTAGTATACCAGGGCAACCCTCTGGAAACACC. Protein product: CASSIPGQPSGNT. The CDR3 in full is CASSIPGQPSGNTIYF.

CDR3 DNA (partial): TGTGCCAGCAGCTTTGCAGGGGATCAGCCC. Residues: CASSFAGDQP. The entire CDR3 protein reads CASSFAGDQPQHF. This chain connects TRBV11-2 to TRBJ1-5, with D possibly being TRBD1 (6 bases). The read falls 3 residues short of the CDR3 end, and the missing part is taken from the germline J gene. The CDR3 is 13 residues long. From germline, CDR1 is SGHAT and CDR2 FQNNGV. The germline V and J ends were trimmed by 3 bases and 5 bases, with 8 bases remaining between them.

Concerning this clone itself: The CDR3 end lies 3 residues beyond the end of the read and is filled in from the germline J gene. The gene calls are TRBV10-3 and TRBJ2-5; 7 positions match TRBD2. Per germline, CDR1 ENHRY and CDR2 SYGVKD. V was clipped by 2 bases and J by 1 base; unmatched bases: 7. The CDR3 is 16 amino acids. CDR3 DNA, as far as it was read: TGTGCCATCAGTGAGCCCCTCGGCGGGAGCCAAGAGACC. This encodes CAISEPLGGSQET. The full CDR3 reads CAISEPLGGSQETQYF.

For this clone: The CDR3 end falls 3 residues outside the read, so it is completed with the germline J gene. This chain joins TRBV11-2 and TRBJ2-7, with 7 bases matching TRBD1. J gave up 2 bases and V 5 bases, and 6 bases lay outside the gene matches. Germline V gene data show CDR1 as SGHAT and CDR2 as FQNNGV. The CDR3 is 14 amino acids. Incomplete CDR3 DNA: TGTGCCAGCAGCGCAGGGGGAATCCCCTACGAG. This sequence encodes CASSAGGIPYE. In full, the CDR3 is CASSAGGIPYEQYF.

Comments on this clone: The read halts 3 residues ahead of the CDR3 end, with the missing end drawn from the germline J gene. This chain links TRBV7-3 with TRBJ2-3, with TRBD1 matching over 7 bases. The CDR3 is 15 amino acids. Germline-derived CDR1 and CDR2 are SGHTA and FQGTGA. Partial CDR3 DNA: TGTGCCAGCAGTGCCGGGACAGCATCCCAAGAGACG. Its translation is CASSAGTASQET. The complete CDR3 protein is CASSAGTASQETQYF.

Comment on this clone: The read ends 3 residues shy of where the CDR3 ends; the end is completed using the germline J gene. This rearrangement joins TRBV30 to TRBJ1-5; D unclear. The germline V gene encodes CDR1 GTSNPN and CDR2 SVGIG (reference sequence). Deletions cut 1 base from V and 8 bases from J, with 9 bases between. The CDR3 runs to 12 residues. CDR3 residues: CAWSAEGKPQHF. The CDR3 DNA, read in part, is TGTGCCTGGAGTGCGGAGGGCAAGCCC.

Frequency places this clone as large. With the read ending 3 residues before the CDR3 end, the germline J gene is used to fill in that end. This chain uses TRBV7-9 with TRBJ2-4; 7 nucleotides agree with TRBD1. The germline gives CDR1 SEHNR, CDR2 FQNEAQ (reference sequence). This CDR3 has 13 residues. CDR3 DNA, as far as it was read: TGTGCCAGCAGGGGGGACAGTCTTTGGATT. It translates to CASRGDSLWI. The CDR3 in full is CASRGDSLWIQYF.

Comments on this clone: Read data end 3 residues before the CDR3 end; the end is taken from the germline J gene. This chain connects TRBV20-1 to TRBJ2-2; tentative D call: TRBD2 (5 bases). This CDR3 is 12 amino acids long. Germline V lookup: CDR1 DFQATT, CDR2 SNEGSKA (reference sequence). Partial CDR3 DNA: TGCAGTGCTAAGTCCCTCGGGGAAAAG. This codes for CSAKSLGEK. The whole CDR3 is CSAKSLGEKLFF.

Comment on this clone: The read gets to within 3 residues of the CDR3 end, and the germline J gene fills in the rest. This rearrangement joins TRBV19 to TRBJ1-2; TRBD1 might be the D (5 bases). Trimming stripped 2 bases from V and 2 bases from J, with 15 bases between. Germline V lookup: CDR1 LNHDA, CDR2 SQIVND (reference sequence). This CDR3 has 16 residues. The DNA read from the CDR3 is TGTGCCAGTAGTATAAAGCAGGGCTGGACCAACTATGGC. It yields the protein CASSIKQGWTNYG. The complete CDR3 sequence is CASSIKQGWTNYGYTF.